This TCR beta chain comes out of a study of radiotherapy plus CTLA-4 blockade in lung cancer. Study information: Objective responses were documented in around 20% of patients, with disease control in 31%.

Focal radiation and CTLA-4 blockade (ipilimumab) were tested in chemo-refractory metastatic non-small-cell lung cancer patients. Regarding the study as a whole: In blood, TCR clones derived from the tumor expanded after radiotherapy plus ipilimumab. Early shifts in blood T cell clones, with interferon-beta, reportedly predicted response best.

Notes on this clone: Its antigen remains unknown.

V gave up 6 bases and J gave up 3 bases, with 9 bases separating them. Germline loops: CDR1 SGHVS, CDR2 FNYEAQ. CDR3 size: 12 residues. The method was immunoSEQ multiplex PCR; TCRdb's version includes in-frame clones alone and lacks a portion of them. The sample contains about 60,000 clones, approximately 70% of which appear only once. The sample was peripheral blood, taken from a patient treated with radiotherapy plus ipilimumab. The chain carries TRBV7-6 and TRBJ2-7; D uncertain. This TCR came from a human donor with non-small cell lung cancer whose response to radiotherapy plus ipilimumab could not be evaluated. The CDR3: CASSLRSYEQYF. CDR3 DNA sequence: TGTGCCAGCAGTTTACGGAGCTACGAGCAGTACTTC.